This TCR beta chain was sequenced during a study of blood T cells in healthy people across ages. Alongside a J-beta primer mix, a sample-barcoded 5' primer served in a second PCR lasting roughly 7 to 11 cycles. From the 5' RACE reads, TCRdb called clonotypes with MiXCR, one entry per CDR3 protein. The sample holds about 1.4 million distinct CDR3 sequences; approximately 60% are singletons and the top ten take about 6.7%. The CDR3 spans 15 residues. The germline CDR1 and CDR2 sequences are MNHNY and SVGAGI (reference sequence). V lost 7 bases and J lost 7; bases outside the gene matches: 13. Whole-study findings and limits: Observed TCR beta diversity per million T cells went down as age went up. This fall followed a roughly linear course with age.

Notes on this clonotype: Its specificity is unknown.

The chain combines TRBV6-6 with TRBJ2-5, with 9 bases identical to TRBD1. Sequencing input: blood. This TCR derives from a man younger than 35 in good health. The CDR3 is CASNQRDREGGTQYF. CDR3 bases: TGTGCCAGCAACCAAAGGGACAGGGAAGGGGGGACCCAGTACTTC.